One and the same sample provided the 8 T cell receptor beta chains below, sequenced in a study of blood T cell repertoires in COVID-19. The protocol was immunoSEQ multiplex PCR, while the TCRdb copy is restricted to in-frame clones and leaves out a portion. The data show 110,000 or so clones, with 85% to 90% seen just once and 4.6% held by the top ten. Source material: peripheral blood. Receptors originate from a woman aged 45-65 years with acute or convalescent COVID-19.

The V call is TRBV24-1, the J call TRBJ2-5, with D maybe TRBD2 (7 bases). The CDR3 totals 15 residues. Germline V gene lookup returns CDR1 KGHDR and CDR2 SFDVKD. Trimming stripped 0 bases from V and 5 bases from J, with 12 bases between. CDR3: CATSDLRGGEETQYF. The CDR3 DNA sequence: TGTGCCACCAGTGATTTGAGGGGGGGCGAGGAGACCCAGTACTTC.

CDR3 nucleotide sequence: TGCGCCAGCAGCCAGTGGGAGCGGTACAATGAGCAGTTCTTC. Translated, it gives CASSQWERYNEQFF. The chain employs TRBV4-1 and TRBJ2-1; D may be TRBD2 (5 bases). Germline V gene sequence: CDR1 MGHRA, CDR2 YSYEKL. This CDR3 has 14 residues. With 3 bases removed from V and 4 bases from J, the gap between germline ends came to 10 bases.

This rearrangement joins TRBV19 to TRBJ1-6, with 7 bases matching TRBD1. Germline values: CDR1 LNHDA, CDR2 SQIVND (reference sequence). J was trimmed by 9 bases and V by 11 bases; bases with no gene match: 10. The CDR3 runs 13 residues. The CDR3 reads CAGEQGKLSPLHF. CDR3 coding DNA: TGTGCCGGTGAACAGGGGAAACTTTCACCCCTCCACTTT.

The rearrangement uses TRBV24-1 and TRBJ2-1; D is undetermined. From germline, CDR1 is KGHDR and CDR2 SFDVKD. V was pared by 2 bases and J by 4 bases, with 5 bases between. The CDR3 is 13 amino acids. The CDR3 bases are TGTGCCACCAGTGATTCCCCTTACAATGAGCAGTTCTTC. As protein: CATSDSPYNEQFF.

The CDR3 region has the DNA TGTGCCAGCAGTCCACTTATTACGGACAGGGGGCGTATCGGGGAGCTGTTTTTT. Amino acid sequence: CASSPLITDRGRIGELFF. This chain links TRBV5-6 with TRBJ2-2; 11 bases map to TRBD1. Per the germline V gene, CDR1 is SGHDT and CDR2 is YYEEEE. This CDR3 region has 18 residues. The V gene end was trimmed by 5 bases and the J gene end by 7 bases; junction bases not matched to a gene: 16.

The chain joins TRBV5-8 to TRBJ1-4; no definite D call. Per germline, CDR1 SGHTS and CDR2 YDEGEE. This CDR3 is built from 15 residues. Trimming left V 5 bases short and J 8 bases short, with 19 bases between. The CDR3 nucleotides are TGTGCCAGCAGACAAGTGCGGGGATGGGAGGAAAAACTGTTTTTT. Encoded protein: CASRQVRGWEEKLFF.

This clone has only a few counts. This rearrangement joins TRBV7-2 to TRBJ2-2; D is possibly TRBD1 (6 bases). From germline, CDR1 is SGHTA and CDR2 FQGNSA. CDR3 size: 16 residues. Trimming stripped 7 bases from V and 4 bases from J, with 19 bases between. For the CDR3, the DNA is TGTGCCAGCAAAGGACAGTTCGGTCAGGCCACCGGGGAGCTGTTTTTT. Amino acids: CASKGQFGQATGELFF.

The genes are TRBV29-1 and TRBJ1-6, with 8 bases identical to TRBD1. The CDR3 is 13 residues long. CDR1 SQVTM and CDR2 ANQGSEA come from the germline V gene. The J segment lost 9 bases and the V segment lost 4 bases, leaving 5 bases of the junction unmatched. The CDR3 sequence: CSVADTGGSPLHF. CDR3 coding DNA: TGCAGCGTTGCTGACACAGGGGGTTCACCCCTCCACTTT.